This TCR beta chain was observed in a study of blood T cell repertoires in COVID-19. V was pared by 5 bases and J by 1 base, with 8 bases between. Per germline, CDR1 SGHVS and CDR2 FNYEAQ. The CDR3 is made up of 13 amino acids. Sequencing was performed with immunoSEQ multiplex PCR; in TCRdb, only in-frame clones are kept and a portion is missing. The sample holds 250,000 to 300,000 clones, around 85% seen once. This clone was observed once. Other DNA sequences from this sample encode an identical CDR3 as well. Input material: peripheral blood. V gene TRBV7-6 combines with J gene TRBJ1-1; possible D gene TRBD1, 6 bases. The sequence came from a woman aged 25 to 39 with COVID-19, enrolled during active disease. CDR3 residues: CASSLGQNTEAFF. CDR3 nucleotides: TGTGCCAGCAGCCTGGGACAGAACACTGAAGCTTTCTTT.